This T cell receptor (beta chain) comes out of a study of technical replicates of blood from a handful of donors (dated by TCRdb to about 2017). The protocol used for the library was the immunoSEQ multiplex PCR assay. Not all clones reach the TCRdb copy of this immuneACCESS table, which keeps in-frame sequences only. Checked studies attribute under half of the gap to unresolved V genes and leave the rest unexplained. Here the sample has around 85,000 clones; about 95% occur a single time. In total, the top ten clones hold less than 0.3% of the sample. As for this clone: No cognate antigen has been identified for it. No per-base quality is available; no much larger clone lies one base away.

The sequenced sample was T cells isolated from PBMCs. This sequence was found in a human donor in good health.

The DNA reads TGTGCCAGCGGGCCCCGGGACACCGGCCAAGAGACCCAGTACTTC. Its coded protein is CASGPRDTGQETQYF. The chain is assembled from TRBV6-5 and TRBJ2-5; a weak D assignment points to TRBD1 (6 bases agree). The CDR3 contains 15 residues, cysteine and phenylalanine counted. The DNA shown is the 45-base CDR3, in frame from base 1. The germline V gene gives CDR1 as MNHEY and CDR2 as SVGAGI. V loses 8 bases, J loses 1 base, and the germline ends lie 17 bases apart.